What follows are 13 T cell receptor beta chains derived from one specimen sequenced in a study of blood T cell repertoires in COVID-19. Sequencing used immunoSEQ multiplex PCR; TCRdb keeps in-frame clones, though not all of them. The table has 200,000 to 300,000 clones, 75% to 90% seen once. Specimen: peripheral blood. Receptor source: a woman in her forties who had recovered from COVID-19.

This clone was counted a few times. The chain is built from TRBV6-1 and TRBJ1-2; TRBD1 aligns across 11 bases. V trimming: 0 bases; J trimming: 4 bases; junction bases outside the gene matches: 4. This CDR3 has 16 amino acids. Looked up from germline, CDR1 is MNHNS and CDR2 is SASEGT. The DNA for the CDR3 is TGTGCCAGCAGTGAAGCGCCTGGGACAGGGGGCTATGGCTACACCTTC. Translating it yields CASSEAPGTGGYGYTF.

The chain has TRBV2 and TRBJ2-5; 9 bases map to TRBD2. The CDR3 totals 16 residues. CDR1 and CDR2 from the germline V gene are SNHLY and FYNNEI. Losses at the gene ends were 4 bases for V and 2 bases for J; bases not matched to a gene: 8. This CDR3 is CASSGHSGGIQETQYF. The CDR3 DNA is TGTGCCAGCAGTGGACACAGCGGGGGGATTCAAGAGACCCAGTACTTC.

In this sample, this clone turned up a few times. V usage is TRBV4-3 and J usage is TRBJ1-1; possible D gene TRBD1, 5 bases. Germline CDR1 LGHNA, CDR2 YSLEER. The V end lost 0 bases, the J end lost 6 bases, and 17 bases lay between the germline ends. CDR3 size: 16 residues. CDR3 residues: CASSQDWGGGWAEAFF. CDR3 in DNA: TGCGCCAGCAGCCAAGACTGGGGCGGTGGCTGGGCTGAAGCTTTCTTT.

The chain recombines TRBV3-1 (or the pseudogene TRBV3-2) with TRBJ1-2, with TRBD1 identical over 9 bases. V gave up 2 bases and J gave up 5 bases; unmatched junction bases: 6. The germline V gene encodes CDR1 LGHDT and CDR2 YNNKEL (reference sequence). This CDR3 region has 15 residues. The CDR3 here is CASSQRTGALYGYTF. In DNA form, the CDR3 reads TGTGCCAGCAGCCAACGGACAGGGGCCCTGTATGGCTACACCTTC.

V is TRBV7-8 and J is TRBJ2-7; 9 nucleotides match TRBD1. V lost 5 bases to trimming and J lost 5 bases; unmatched junction nucleotides: 1. CDR1 and CDR2 from the germline V gene are SGHVS and FQNEAQ. The length of the CDR3 is 12 residues. The CDR3: CASSRDRDEQYF. The CDR3 DNA reads as TGTGCCAGCAGCCGGGACAGGGACGAGCAGTACTTC.

This chain uses TRBV11-2 with TRBJ2-1, with a tentative D call TRBD1 (6 bases). The V end was cut by 7 bases, the J end by 4 bases, with 17 bases between. Germline lookup yields CDR1 SGHAT and CDR2 FQNNGV. This CDR3 is 15 amino acids long. In nucleotides, the CDR3 is TGTGCCAGCAACCCGTGGGCAGGGGCTTACAATGAGCAGTTCTTC. It codes for CASNPWAGAYNEQFF.

The chain couples TRBV7-9 to TRBJ1-4, with a possible D match to TRBD1 (5 bases). Germline V lookup: CDR1 SEHNR, CDR2 FQNEAQ (reference sequence). Trimming took 2 bases from V and 2 from J, leaving 9 bases between them. This CDR3 is built from 15 residues. CDR3 DNA sequence: TGTGCCAGCAGCTTAATCCAGGGCACTAATGAAAAACTGTTTTTT. Residues: CASSLIQGTNEKLFF.

V usage is TRBV2 and J usage is TRBJ2-5; 11 bases are a match to TRBD2. The J segment lost 4 bases and the V segment lost 10 bases, leaving 8 bases of the junction unmatched. CDR1 is SNHLY and CDR2 is FYNNEI in the germline V gene. There are 14 residues in the CDR3. Written as DNA, the CDR3 is TGTGCCACTACCGGACTAGCGGGCGGAGAGACCCAGTACTTC. As protein: CATTGLAGGETQYF.

V gene TRBV4-3 combines with J gene TRBJ2-3, with D perhaps matching TRBD2 (6 bases). Germline CDR1 LGHNA, CDR2 YSLEER. The CDR3 has 15 residues. V was trimmed by 0 bases and J by 8 bases, leaving 15 bases between them. The CDR3 nucleotides are TGCGCCAGCAGCCAAGACCGGGACTCTGGGAGTACGCAGTATTTT. Translating gives CASSQDRDSGSTQYF.

The chain links TRBV7-2 to TRBJ2-7; 8 bases fit TRBD1. CDR1 is SGHTA, CDR2 FQGNSA, per germline. V shed 5 bases and J 0 bases; nucleotides not matched to a gene: 6. The CDR3 has 15 amino acids. CDR3 in DNA: TGTGCCAGCAGCGAGGGACAGGCGAGCTCCTACGAGCAGTACTTC. Residues: CASSEGQASSYEQYF.

V usage is TRBV30 and J usage is TRBJ1-2; tentative D call: TRBD1 (5 bases). The germline V and J ends were trimmed by 2 bases and 2 bases, with 12 bases remaining between them. This CDR3 spans 14 amino acids. The germline CDR1 and CDR2 sequences are GTSNPN and SVGIG (reference sequence). CDR3 loop: CAWSRPGINYGYTF. Written as DNA, the CDR3 is TGTGCCTGGAGTAGACCAGGGATCAACTATGGCTACACCTTC. Based on the CDR3 plus reference TRBV30 and TRBJ1-2, the full variable domain is SQTIHQWPATLVQPVGSPLSLECTVEGTSNPNLYWYRQAAGRGLQLLFYSVGIGQISSEVPQNLSASRPQDRQFILSSKKLLLSDSGFYLCAWSRPGINYGYTFGSGTRLTVV.

V gene TRBV5-4 combines with J gene TRBJ1-2, with 9 bases that match TRBD1. The trim removed 4 bases at V and 4 bases at J, leaving 8 bases unmatched. The CDR3 is 15 amino acids. CDR1 is SGHNT and CDR2 is YYREEE in the germline V gene (reference sequence). The CDR3 DNA is TGTGCCAGCAGCCACAGGGACAGGGCTACCTATGGCTACACCTTC. Amino acid sequence: CASSHRDRATYGYTF.

The rearrangement joins TRBV6-1 to TRBJ1-2, with D maybe TRBD1 (6 bases). V gave up 6 bases and J gave up 6 bases, with 29 bases separating them. CDR1 is MNHNS and CDR2 is SASEGT in the germline V gene. This CDR3 spans 18 amino acids. The CDR3 loop is CASREPPRGGRGNDGYTF. The CDR3 DNA follows: TGTGCCAGCAGAGAACCCCCGCGGGGGGGGCGCGGGAATGATGGCTACACCTTC.